The clone carrying this T cell receptor beta chain showed up just a few times. The CDR3 covers 18 residues. The V gene end was trimmed by 4 bases and the J gene end by 10 bases; junction bases not matched to a gene: 19. Germline V CDR1 and CDR2: MNHEY, SMNVEV (reference sequence). The sample belongs to a study of OX40 agonist ivuxolimab in advanced cancers. Study in general: Every patient in dose escalation had hepatocellular carcinoma, melanoma, renal cell or head and neck cancer. In three patients, partial responses were observed, one with hepatocellular carcinoma and two with cutaneous melanoma.

Data came from immunoSEQ multiplex PCR; TCRdb stores just in-frame clones and leaves some out. In the table there are 100,000 to 140,000 clones, around 90% of which are singletons. The chain carries TRBV27 and TRBJ2-1; TRBD2 aligns across 10 bases. The material was CD4+ or CD8+ T cells sorted from blood, obtained in a trial of the OX40 agonist ivuxolimab. The receptor comes from an adult with an advanced solid tumor such as melanoma, head and neck, liver or kidney cancer. The CDR3 DNA reads TGTGCCAGCAGTTGGGTGAGAGCAACTAGCGGGACGCAAGGGGAGCAGTTCTTC. Its protein is CASSWVRATSGTQGEQFF.